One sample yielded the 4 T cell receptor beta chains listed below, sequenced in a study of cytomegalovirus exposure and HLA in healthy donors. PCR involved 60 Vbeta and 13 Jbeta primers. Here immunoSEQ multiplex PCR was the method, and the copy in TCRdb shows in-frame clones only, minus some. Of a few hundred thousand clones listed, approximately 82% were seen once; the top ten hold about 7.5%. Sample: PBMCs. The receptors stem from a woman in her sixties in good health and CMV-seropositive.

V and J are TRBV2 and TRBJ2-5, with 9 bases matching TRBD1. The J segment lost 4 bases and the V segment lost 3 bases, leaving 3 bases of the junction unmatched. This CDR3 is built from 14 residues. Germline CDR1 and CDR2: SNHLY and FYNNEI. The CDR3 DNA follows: TGTGCCAGCAGTGAGGACAGGGGAGGAGAGACCCAGTACTTC. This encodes CASSEDRGGETQYF.

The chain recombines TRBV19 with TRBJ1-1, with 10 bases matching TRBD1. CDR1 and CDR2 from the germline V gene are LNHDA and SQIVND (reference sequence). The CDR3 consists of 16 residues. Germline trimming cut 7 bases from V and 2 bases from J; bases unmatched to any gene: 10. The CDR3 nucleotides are TGTGCCAGTACTAAAAGCAGGACAGGGGGAAACACTGAAGCTTTCTTT. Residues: CASTKSRTGGNTEAFF. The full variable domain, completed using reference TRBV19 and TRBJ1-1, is DGGITQSPKYLFRKEGQNVTLSCEQNLNHDAMYWYRQDPGQGLRLIYYSQIVNDFQKGDIAEGYSVSREKKESFPLTVTSAQKNPTAFYLCASTKSRTGGNTEAFFGQGTRLTVV.

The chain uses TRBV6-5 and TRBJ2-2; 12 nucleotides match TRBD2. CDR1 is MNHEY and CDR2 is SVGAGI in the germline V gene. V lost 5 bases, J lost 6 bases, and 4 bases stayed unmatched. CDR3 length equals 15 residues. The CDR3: CASSLLAGGAGELFF. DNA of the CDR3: TGTGCCAGCAGTCTACTAGCGGGGGGCGCCGGGGAGCTGTTTTTT.

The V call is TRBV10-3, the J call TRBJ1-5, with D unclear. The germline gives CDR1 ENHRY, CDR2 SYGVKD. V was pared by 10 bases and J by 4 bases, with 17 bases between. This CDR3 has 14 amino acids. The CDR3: CATRRDGGNQPQHF. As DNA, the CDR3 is TGTGCCACCCGCCGAGATGGAGGGAATCAGCCCCAGCATTTT.